The source of this T cell receptor beta chain is a study of regulatory T cells in long-lasting Graves disease. The CDR3 length is 14 residues. Germline lookup yields CDR1 SGHDT and CDR2 YYEEEE. The V and J ends lost 0 bases and 5 bases respectively, with 11 bases between them. This clonotype was observed a handful of times. Its antigen remains unidentified. Overall study findings and caveats: Accuracy was perhaps lowered by the small sample size.

Investigators prepared the TCR beta libraries by applying iRepertoire HTBI primers and Arm-PCR of CDR3 regions. Each CDR3 protein is one row after TCRdb ran MiXCR on the multiplex PCR reads. Of about 530,000 distinct CDR3 sequences listed, about 16% were seen once; the top ten hold roughly 25%. Time point specified: newly diagnosed GD, antithyroid drugs for less than 3 months. From RNA extracted from PBMCs, the TCR library was made. Investigators report Graves' disease was diagnosed under American Thyroid Association guidelines. Separately, the same data were catalogued under a study of T cells in Graves' hyperthyroidism and ophthalmopathy. In that study: TCR CDR3 regions were first amplified by RT-PCR with HTBI primers.

This specimen consisted of peripheral blood mononuclear cells (PBMCs), obtained at new diagnosis, from a patient treated with antithyroid drugs. The TCR was taken from a woman aged 35-65 years with Graves disease. The chain couples TRBV5-6 to TRBJ1-2; perhaps TRBD1 as D (6 bases). The CDR3 coding sequence is TGTGCCAGCAGCTTGGCAGGGGCAGGGTATGGCTACACCTTC. Translation gives CASSLAGAGYGYTF.